This TCR beta chain was sequenced in a study of sequential checkpoint blockade in melanoma. Stated treatment: randomized to nivolumab then ipilimumab (arm A) or the reverse (arm B). TCRdb's copy holds only in-frame clones and misses some; the assay was immunoSEQ multiplex PCR. The table lists 25,000 to 35,000 clones, about 77% of them singletons. The receptor comes from a human donor with melanoma. Sequencing was performed on CD8+ T cells sorted from blood (inferred from file names), taken from a patient given nivolumab and ipilimumab in sequence.

CDR3 sequence: CASSVVSSFEAFF. As DNA, the CDR3 is TGTGCCAGCAGCGTAGTATCTTCCTTCGAAGCTTTCTTT. The J gene is TRBJ1-1, the V gene TRBV9; D gene uncertain. CDR1 and CDR2 from the germline V gene are SGDLS and YYNGEE. There are 13 residues in the CDR3. Trimming left V 0 bases short and J 8 bases short, with 11 bases between.